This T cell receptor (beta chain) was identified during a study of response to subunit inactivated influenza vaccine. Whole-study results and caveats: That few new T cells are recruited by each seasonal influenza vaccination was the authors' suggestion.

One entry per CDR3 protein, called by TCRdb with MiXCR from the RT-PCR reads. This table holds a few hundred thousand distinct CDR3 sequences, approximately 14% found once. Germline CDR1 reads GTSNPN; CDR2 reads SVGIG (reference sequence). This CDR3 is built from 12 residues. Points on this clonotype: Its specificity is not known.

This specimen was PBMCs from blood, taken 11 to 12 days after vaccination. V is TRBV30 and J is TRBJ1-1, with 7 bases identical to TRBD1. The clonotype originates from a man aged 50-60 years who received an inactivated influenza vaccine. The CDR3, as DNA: TGTGCACAGGACAGGACGAACACTGAAGCTTTCTTT. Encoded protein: CAQDRTNTEAFF.